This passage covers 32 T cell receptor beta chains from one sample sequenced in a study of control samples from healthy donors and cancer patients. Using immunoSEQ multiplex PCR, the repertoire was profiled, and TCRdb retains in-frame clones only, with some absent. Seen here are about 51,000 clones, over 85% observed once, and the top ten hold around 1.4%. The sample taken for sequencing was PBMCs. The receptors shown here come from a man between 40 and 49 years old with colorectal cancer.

CDR3 nucleotides: TGTGCCATCAGTGGTGGCAATCAGCCCCAGCATTTT. This sequence encodes CAISGGNQPQHF. The gene calls are TRBV10-3 and TRBJ1-5; D unresolved. CDR1 and CDR2 (germline): ENHRY, SYGVKD. The CDR3 is 12 residues long. V was pared by 4 bases and J by 2 bases, with 3 bases between.

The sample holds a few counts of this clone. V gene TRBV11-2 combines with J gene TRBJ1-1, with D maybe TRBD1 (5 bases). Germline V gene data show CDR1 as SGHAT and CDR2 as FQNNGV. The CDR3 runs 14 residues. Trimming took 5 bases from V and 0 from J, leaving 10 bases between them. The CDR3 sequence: CASSPRVMNTEAFF. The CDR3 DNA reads TGTGCCAGCAGCCCCAGGGTCATGAACACTGAAGCTTTCTTT.

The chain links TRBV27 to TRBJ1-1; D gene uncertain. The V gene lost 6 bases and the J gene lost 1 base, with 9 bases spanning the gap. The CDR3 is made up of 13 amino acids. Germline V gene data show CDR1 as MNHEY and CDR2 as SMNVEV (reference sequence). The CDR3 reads CASRYVGNTEAFF. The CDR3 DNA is TGTGCCAGCAGATATGTCGGGAACACTGAAGCTTTCTTT.

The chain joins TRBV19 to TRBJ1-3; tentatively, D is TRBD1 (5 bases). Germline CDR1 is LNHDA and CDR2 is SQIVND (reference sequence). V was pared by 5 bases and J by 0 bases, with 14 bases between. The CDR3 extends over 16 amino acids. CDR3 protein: CASSLQTVFSGNTIYF. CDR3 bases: TGTGCCAGTAGTCTCCAGACAGTTTTCTCTGGAAACACCATATATTTT.

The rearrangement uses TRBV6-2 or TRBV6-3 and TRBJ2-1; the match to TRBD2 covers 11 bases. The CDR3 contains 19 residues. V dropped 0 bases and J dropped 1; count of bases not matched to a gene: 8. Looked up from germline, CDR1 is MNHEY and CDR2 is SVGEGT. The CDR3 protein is CASSYSSGRALGSYNEQFF. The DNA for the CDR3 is TGTGCCAGCAGTTACTCTAGCGGGAGGGCCCTCGGGTCCTACAATGAGCAGTTCTTC.

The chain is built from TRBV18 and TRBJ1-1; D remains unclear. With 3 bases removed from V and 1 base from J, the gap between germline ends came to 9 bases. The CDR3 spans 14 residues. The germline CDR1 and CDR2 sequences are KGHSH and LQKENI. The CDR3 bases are TGTGCCAGCTCACCGAGGACGGAGAACACTGAAGCTTTCTTT. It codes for CASSPRTENTEAFF.

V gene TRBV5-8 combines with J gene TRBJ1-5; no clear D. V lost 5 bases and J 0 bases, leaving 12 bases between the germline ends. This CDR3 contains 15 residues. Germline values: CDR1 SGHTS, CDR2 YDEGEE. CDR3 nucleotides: TGTGCCAGCAGTGTCGGCAGCAATAGCAATCAGCCCCAGCATTTT. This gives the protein CASSVGSNSNQPQHF. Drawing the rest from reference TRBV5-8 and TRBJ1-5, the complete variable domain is EAGVTQSPTHLIKTRGQQATLRCSPISGHTSVYWYQQALGLGLQFLLWYDEGEERNRGNFPPRFSGRQFPNYSSELNVNALELEDSALYLCASSVGSNSNQPQHFGDGTRLSIL.

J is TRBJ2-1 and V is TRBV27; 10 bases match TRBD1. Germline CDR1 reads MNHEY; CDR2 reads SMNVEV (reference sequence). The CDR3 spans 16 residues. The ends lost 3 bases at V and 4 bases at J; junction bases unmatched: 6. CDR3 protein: CASSLPGTGVYNEQFF. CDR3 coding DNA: TGTGCCAGCAGTTTGCCCGGGACAGGGGTATACAATGAGCAGTTCTTC.

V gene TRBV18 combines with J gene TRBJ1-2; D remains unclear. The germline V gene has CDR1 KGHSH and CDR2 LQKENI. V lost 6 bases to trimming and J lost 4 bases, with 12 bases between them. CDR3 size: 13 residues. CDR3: CASSFDAIYGYTF. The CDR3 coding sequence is TGTGCCAGCTCCTTCGACGCAATCTATGGCTACACCTTC.

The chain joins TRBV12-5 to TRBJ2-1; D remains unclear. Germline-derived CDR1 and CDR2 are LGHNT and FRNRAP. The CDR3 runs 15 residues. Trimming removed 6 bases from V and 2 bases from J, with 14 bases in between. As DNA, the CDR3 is TGTGCTAGTGGCCCCCCCGCTGGGGCCTACAATGAGCAGTTCTTC. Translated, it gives CASGPPAGAYNEQFF.

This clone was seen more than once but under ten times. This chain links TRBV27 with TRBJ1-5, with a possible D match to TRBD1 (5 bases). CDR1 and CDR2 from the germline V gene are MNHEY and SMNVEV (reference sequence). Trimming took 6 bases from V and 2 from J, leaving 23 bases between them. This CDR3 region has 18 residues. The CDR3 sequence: CASSSRPGMTLGNQPQHF. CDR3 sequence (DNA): TGTGCCAGCAGCTCCCGGCCAGGGATGACCCTCGGCAATCAGCCCCAGCATTTT.

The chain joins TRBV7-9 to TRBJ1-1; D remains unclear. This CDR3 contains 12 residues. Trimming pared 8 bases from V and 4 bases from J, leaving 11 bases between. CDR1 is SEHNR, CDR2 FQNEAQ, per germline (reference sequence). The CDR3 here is CASLDVTTEAFF. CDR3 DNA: TGTGCCAGCCTGGACGTTACCACTGAAGCTTTCTTT.

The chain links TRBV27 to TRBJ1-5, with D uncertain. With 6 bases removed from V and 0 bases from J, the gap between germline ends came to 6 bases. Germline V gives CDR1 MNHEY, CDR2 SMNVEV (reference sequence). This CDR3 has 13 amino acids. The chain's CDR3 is CASSRYSNQPQHF. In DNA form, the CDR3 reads TGTGCCAGCAGCCGATATAGCAATCAGCCCCAGCATTTT.

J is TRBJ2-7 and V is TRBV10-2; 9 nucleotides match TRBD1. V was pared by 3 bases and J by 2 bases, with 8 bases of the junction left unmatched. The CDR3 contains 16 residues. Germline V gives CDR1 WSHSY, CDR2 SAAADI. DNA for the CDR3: TGCGCCAGCAGTGATCCCGGGACAGGGCTCACCTACGAGCAGTACTTC. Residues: CASSDPGTGLTYEQYF.

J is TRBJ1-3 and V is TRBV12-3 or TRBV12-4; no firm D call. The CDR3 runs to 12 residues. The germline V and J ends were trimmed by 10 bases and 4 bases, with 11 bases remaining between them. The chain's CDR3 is CAIGRSGNTIYF. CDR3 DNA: TGTGCCATAGGGCGTTCCGGAAACACCATATATTTT.

CDR3 sequence reads: CASSQLLRDRIGWETQYF. CDR3 sequence (DNA): TGCGCCAGCAGCCAACTCCTAAGAGACAGGATTGGATGGGAGACCCAGTACTTC. The chain links TRBV4-1 to TRBJ2-5; D may be TRBD1 (6 bases). V was cut by 2 bases and J by 5 bases, with 24 bases left in between. Germline V CDR1 and CDR2: MGHRA, YSYEKL. The CDR3 extends over 18 amino acids.

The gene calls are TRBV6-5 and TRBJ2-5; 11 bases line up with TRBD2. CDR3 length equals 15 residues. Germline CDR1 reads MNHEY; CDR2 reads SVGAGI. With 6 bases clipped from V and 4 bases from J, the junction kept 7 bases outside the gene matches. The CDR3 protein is CASSPRLAGLETQYF. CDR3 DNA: TGTGCCAGCAGCCCGAGACTAGCGGGATTAGAGACCCAGTACTTC.

CDR3 region: CAWSEGASSNQPQHF. CDR3 coding DNA: TGTGCCTGGAGTGAGGGGGCGTCGAGCAATCAGCCCCAGCATTTT. The rearrangement uses TRBV30 and TRBJ1-5; 7 bases fit TRBD1. Germline V CDR1 and CDR2: GTSNPN, SVGIG (reference sequence). CDR3 length equals 15 residues. V was clipped by 1 base and J by 1 base; unmatched bases: 4. Full variable domain (rest looked up from reference TRBV30 and TRBJ1-5): SQTIHQWPATLVQPVGSPLSLECTVEGTSNPNLYWYRQAAGRGLQLLFYSVGIGQISSEVPQNLSASRPQDRQFILSSKKLLLSDSGFYLCAWSEGASSNQPQHFGDGTRLSIL.

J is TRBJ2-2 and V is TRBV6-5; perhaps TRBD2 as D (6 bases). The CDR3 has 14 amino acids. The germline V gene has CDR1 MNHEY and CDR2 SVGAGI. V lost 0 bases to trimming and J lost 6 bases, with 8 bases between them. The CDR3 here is CASSYSTGAGELFF. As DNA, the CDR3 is TGTGCCAGCAGTTACTCGACGGGGGCCGGGGAGCTGTTTTTT.

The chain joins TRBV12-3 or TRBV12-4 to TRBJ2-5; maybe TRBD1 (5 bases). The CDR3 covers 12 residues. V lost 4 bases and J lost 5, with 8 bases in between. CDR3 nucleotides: TGTGCCAGCAGTTCCCAGGGTGAGACCCAGTACTTC. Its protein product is CASSSQGETQYF.

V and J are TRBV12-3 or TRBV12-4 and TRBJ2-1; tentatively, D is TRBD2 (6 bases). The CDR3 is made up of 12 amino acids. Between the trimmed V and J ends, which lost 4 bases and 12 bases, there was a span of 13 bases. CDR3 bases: TGTGCCAGCAGTTGGGACTCCGGGGGGCAGTTCTTC. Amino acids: CASSWDSGGQFF.

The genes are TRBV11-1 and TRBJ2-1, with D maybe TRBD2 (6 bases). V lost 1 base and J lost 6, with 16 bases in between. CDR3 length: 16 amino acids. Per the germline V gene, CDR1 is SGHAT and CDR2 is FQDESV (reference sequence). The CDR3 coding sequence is TGTGCCAGCAGCTTAGTTTTGTGGGACTCGGGCAATGAGCAGTTCTTC. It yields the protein CASSLVLWDSGNEQFF.

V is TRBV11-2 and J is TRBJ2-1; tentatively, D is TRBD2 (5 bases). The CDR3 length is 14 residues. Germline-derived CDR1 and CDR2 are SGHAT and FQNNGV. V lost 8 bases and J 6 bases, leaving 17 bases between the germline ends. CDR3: CASQLMRAFNEQFF. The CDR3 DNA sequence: TGTGCCAGCCAATTGATGAGGGCCTTCAATGAGCAGTTCTTC.

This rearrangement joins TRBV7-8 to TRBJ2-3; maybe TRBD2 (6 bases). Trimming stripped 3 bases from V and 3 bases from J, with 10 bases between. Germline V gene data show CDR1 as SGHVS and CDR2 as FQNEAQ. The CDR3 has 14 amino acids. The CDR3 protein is CASSFGGWTDTQYF. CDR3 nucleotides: TGTGCCAGCAGCTTTGGGGGGTGGACAGATACGCAGTATTTT.

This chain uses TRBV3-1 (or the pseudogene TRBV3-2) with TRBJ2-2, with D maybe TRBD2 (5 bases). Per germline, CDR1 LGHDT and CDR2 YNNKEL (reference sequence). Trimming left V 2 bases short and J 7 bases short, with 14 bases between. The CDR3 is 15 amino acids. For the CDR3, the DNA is TGTGCCAGCAGCCAATTGCGGGCTATTCACGGGGAGCTGTTTTTT. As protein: CASSQLRAIHGELFF.

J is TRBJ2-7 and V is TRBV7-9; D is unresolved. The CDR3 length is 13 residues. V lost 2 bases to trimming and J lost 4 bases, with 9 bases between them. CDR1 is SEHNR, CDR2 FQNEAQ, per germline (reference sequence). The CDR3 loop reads CASSLTTSYEQYF. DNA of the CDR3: TGTGCCAGCAGCTTAACGACTTCTTACGAGCAGTACTTC.

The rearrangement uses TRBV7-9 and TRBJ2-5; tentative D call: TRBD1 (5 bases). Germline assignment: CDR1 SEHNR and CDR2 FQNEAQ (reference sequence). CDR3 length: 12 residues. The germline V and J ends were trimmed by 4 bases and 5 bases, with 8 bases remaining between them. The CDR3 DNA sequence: TGTGCCAGCAGCTACAGACAGGAGACCCAGTACTTC. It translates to CASSYRQETQYF.

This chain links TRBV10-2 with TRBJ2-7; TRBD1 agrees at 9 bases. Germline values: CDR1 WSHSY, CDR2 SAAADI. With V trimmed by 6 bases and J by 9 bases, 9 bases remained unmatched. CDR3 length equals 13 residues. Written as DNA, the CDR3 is TGCGCCAGCAGCCCCGGGACAGGGATGGTGCAGTACTTC. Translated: CASSPGTGMVQYF.

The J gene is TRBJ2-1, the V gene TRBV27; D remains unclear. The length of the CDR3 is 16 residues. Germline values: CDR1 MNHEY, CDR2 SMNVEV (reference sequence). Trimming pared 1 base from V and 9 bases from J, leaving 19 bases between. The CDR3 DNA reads TGTGCCAGCAGTTTATTTCGTTACTCGACCCCGGGTGAGCAGTTCTTC. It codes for CASSLFRYSTPGEQFF.

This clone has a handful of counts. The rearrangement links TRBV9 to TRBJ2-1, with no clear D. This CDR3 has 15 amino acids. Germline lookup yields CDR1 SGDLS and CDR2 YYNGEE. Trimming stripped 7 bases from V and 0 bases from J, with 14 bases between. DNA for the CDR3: TGTGCCAGCTCGAAGGACGCCAGCTCCTACAATGAGCAGTTCTTC. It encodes CASSKDASSYNEQFF.

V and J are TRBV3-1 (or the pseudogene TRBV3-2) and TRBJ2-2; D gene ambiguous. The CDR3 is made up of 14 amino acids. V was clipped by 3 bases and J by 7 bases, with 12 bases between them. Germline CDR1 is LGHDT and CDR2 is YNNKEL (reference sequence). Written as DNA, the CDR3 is TGTGCCAGCAGCCAGCGTGGACCGTTCGGGGAGCTGTTTTTT. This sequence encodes CASSQRGPFGELFF.

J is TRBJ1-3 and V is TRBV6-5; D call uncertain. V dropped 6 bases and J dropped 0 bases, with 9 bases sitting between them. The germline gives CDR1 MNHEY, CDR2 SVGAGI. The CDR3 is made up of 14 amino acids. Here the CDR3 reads CASSSAPSGNTIYF. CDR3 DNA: TGTGCCAGCAGCAGCGCTCCCTCTGGAAACACCATATATTTT.